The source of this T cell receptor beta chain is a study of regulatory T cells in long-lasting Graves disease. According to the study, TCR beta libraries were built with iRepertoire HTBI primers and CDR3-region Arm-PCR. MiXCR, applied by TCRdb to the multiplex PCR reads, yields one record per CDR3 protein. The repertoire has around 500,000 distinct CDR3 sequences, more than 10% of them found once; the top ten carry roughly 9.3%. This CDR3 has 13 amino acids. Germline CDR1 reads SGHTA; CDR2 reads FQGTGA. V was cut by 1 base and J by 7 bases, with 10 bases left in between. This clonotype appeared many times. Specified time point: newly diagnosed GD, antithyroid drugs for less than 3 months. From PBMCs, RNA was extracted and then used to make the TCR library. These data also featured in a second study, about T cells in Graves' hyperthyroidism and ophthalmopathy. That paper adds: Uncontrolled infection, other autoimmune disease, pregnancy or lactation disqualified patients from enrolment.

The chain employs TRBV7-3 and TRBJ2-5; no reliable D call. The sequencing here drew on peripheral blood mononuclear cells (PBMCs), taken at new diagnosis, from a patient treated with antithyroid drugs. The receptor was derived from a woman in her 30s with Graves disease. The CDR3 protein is CASSLREWGTQYF. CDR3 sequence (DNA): TGTGCCAGCAGCTTAAGAGAATGGGGGACCCAGTACTTC.